One and the same sample provided the 27 T cell receptor beta chains below, sequenced in a study of Graves' ophthalmopathy and Graves' hyperthyroidism. Amplification targeted the TCR beta CDR3 regions, with RNA transcripts as the source material. HTBI primers were used in a first-round RT-PCR, which preceded a second-round multiplex PCR. TCRdb reanalysed the multiplex PCR reads using MiXCR and keeps one entry per CDR3 protein. The data hold over 650,000 distinct CDR3 sequences, with under 50% observed a single time. The source material was peripheral blood. The source of these receptors is an adult man with Graves' ophthalmopathy.

In this sample, this clonotype turned up many times. The chain couples TRBV29-1 to TRBJ2-6; D not resolved. With 4 bases removed from V and 0 bases from J, the gap between germline ends came to 10 bases. The CDR3 extends over 15 amino acids. Germline lookup yields CDR1 SQVTM and CDR2 ANQGSEA. CDR3 nucleotide sequence: TGCAGCGTTGCGGTTCGAGACTCTGGGGCCAACGTCCTGACTTTC. Protein product: CSVAVRDSGANVLTF.

The V gene is TRBV29-1, the J gene TRBJ2-7, with TRBD1 matching 8 bases. The CDR3 runs 13 residues. Losses at the gene ends were 6 bases for V and 1 base for J; bases not matched to a gene: 5. Germline CDR1 is SQVTM and CDR2 is ANQGSEA. CDR3 protein: CSVVGQGSYEQYF. CDR3 bases: TGCAGCGTGGTTGGACAGGGATCCTACGAGCAGTACTTC.

Ten or more counts support this clonotype. CDR3 sequence: CASSFDRGYTEAFF. CDR3 nucleotide sequence: TGCGCCAGCAGCTTTGACAGGGGATACACTGAAGCTTTCTTT. V and J are TRBV5-1 and TRBJ1-1; 8 bases match TRBD1. This CDR3 comprises 14 residues. V lost 2 bases, J lost 3 bases, and 3 bases stayed unmatched. Germline V CDR1 and CDR2: SGHRS, YFSETQ. The variable domain in full, completed from reference TRBV5-1 and TRBJ1-1, reads KAGVTQTPRYLIKTRGQQVTLSCSPISGHRSVSWYQQTPGQGLQFLFEYFSETQRNKGNFPGRFSGRQFSNSRSEMNVSTLELGDSALYLCASSFDRGYTEAFFGQGTRLTVV.

The chain links TRBV29-1 to TRBJ1-2; D gene uncertain. Per germline, CDR1 SQVTM and CDR2 ANQGSEA. V lost 1 base and J lost 7, with 7 bases in between. The CDR3 contains 11 residues. This CDR3 is CSVEGGFGYTF. The DNA of the CDR3 is TGCAGCGTTGAAGGCGGGTTTGGCTACACCTTC.

The chain's CDR3 is CASGRRENTEAFF. CDR3 bases: TGTGCCAGCGGACGCAGAGAGAACACTGAAGCTTTCTTT. This rearrangement joins TRBV27 to TRBJ1-1, with D uncertain. The CDR3 is made up of 13 amino acids. The germline gives CDR1 MNHEY, CDR2 SMNVEV (reference sequence). Trimming stripped 8 bases from V and 1 base from J, with 11 bases between.

The V call is TRBV15, the J call TRBJ2-7; D possibly corresponds to TRBD2 (6 bases). Germline CDR1 is LNHNV and CDR2 is YYDKDF (reference sequence). This CDR3 has 15 amino acids. The V end was cut by 4 bases, the J end by 4 bases, with 17 bases between. The CDR3 DNA reads TGTGCCACCAGCAAATCCACAAAGCGGGCTTACGAGCAGTACTTC. The encoded protein is CATSKSTKRAYEQYF.

This clonotype has a handful of counts. This clone may be a read error of a much larger clone one base away. CDR3 region: CASSLFRAEAFF. CDR3 coding DNA: TGTGCCAGCAGCTTATTTCGGGCTGAAGCTTTCTTT. The V and J genes are TRBV7-2 and TRBJ1-1; D gene unclear. Germline V lookup: CDR1 SGHTA, CDR2 FQGNSA. This CDR3 is built from 12 residues. The V end lost 2 bases, the J end lost 6 bases, and 7 bases lay between the germline ends.

The chain employs TRBV29-1 and TRBJ1-2; D call uncertain. CDR1 is SQVTM, CDR2 ANQGSEA, per germline. Trimming removed 3 bases at V and 4 bases at J, with 12 bases between. This CDR3 comprises 13 residues. The CDR3 bases are TGCAGCGTTGATGAGGCGGAGGGCTATGGCTACACCTTC. Its translation: CSVDEAEGYGYTF.

At least ten counts were recorded for this clonotype. The J gene is TRBJ1-5, the V gene TRBV5-6; D gene ambiguous. Trimming removed 0 bases at V and 3 bases at J, with 13 bases between. The germline V gene encodes CDR1 SGHDT and CDR2 YYEEEE. The CDR3 is 16 residues long. CDR3 nucleotides: TGTGCCAGCAGCTTGGGAGGGCTTTCCCCCAATCAGCCCCAGCATTTT. This gives the protein CASSLGGLSPNQPQHF.

The rearrangement uses TRBV2 and TRBJ2-7; 10 positions match TRBD1. The germline V gene has CDR1 SNHLY and CDR2 FYNNEI. The CDR3 totals 16 residues. Germline trimming cut 5 bases from V and 1 base from J; bases unmatched to any gene: 8. CDR3 sequence (DNA): TGTGCCAGCAGTTCCCGCGGGACAGGGGTATCCTACGAGCAGTACTTC. This gives the protein CASSSRGTGVSYEQYF.

This clonotype was seen a few times. V and J are TRBV10-3 and TRBJ2-5, with D possibly being TRBD2 (5 bases). The V gene's germline CDR1 is ENHRY and CDR2 SYGVKD. The CDR3 has 12 amino acids. Trimming left V 4 bases short and J 7 bases short, with 10 bases between. The CDR3 is CAISVGIRTQYF. In nucleotides, the CDR3 is TGTGCCATCAGTGTCGGGATACGGACCCAGTACTTC.

This clonotype was found many times. This chain links TRBV19 with TRBJ1-6, with D unresolved. This CDR3 comprises 14 residues. V was trimmed by 3 bases and J by 4 bases, leaving 7 bases between them. Germline V lookup: CDR1 LNHDA, CDR2 SQIVND (reference sequence). This chain's CDR3 is CASSMPGYNSPLHF. CDR3 in DNA: TGTGCCAGTAGTATGCCGGGTTATAATTCACCCCTCCACTTT.

This clonotype was recorded many times. This sequence joins TRBV20-1 and TRBJ1-4, with 7 bases matching TRBD1. The CDR3 is 14 residues long. V lost 6 bases and J lost 8; bases outside the gene matches: 12. Germline lookup yields CDR1 DFQATT and CDR2 SNEGSKA (reference sequence). This chain's CDR3 is CSAGLGGDTEKLFF. The CDR3 nucleotides are TGCAGTGCGGGACTAGGGGGCGACACGGAAAAACTGTTTTTT.

V and J are TRBV10-3 and TRBJ1-5, with 12 bases lining up with TRBD1. The CDR3 totals 17 residues. The trim removed 4 bases at V and 5 bases at J, leaving 9 bases unmatched. Germline loops: CDR1 ENHRY, CDR2 SYGVKD. The CDR3 DNA sequence: TGTGCCATCAGTGGTGGGGGACAGGGGGCCGGGTATCAGCCCCAGCATTTT. The encoded protein is CAISGGGQGAGYQPQHF.

This clonotype was counted only a few times. The chain carries TRBV12-3 or TRBV12-4 and TRBJ2-7; possibly TRBD1 for D (5 bases). Between the trimmed V and J ends, which lost 2 bases and 2 bases, there was a span of 19 bases. The CDR3 runs 17 residues. CDR3: CASSLKTDRSITYEQYF. CDR3 sequence (DNA): TGTGCCAGCAGTTTAAAGACTGACAGATCAATTACCTACGAGCAGTACTTC.

The genes are TRBV11-2 and TRBJ2-5; D could derive from TRBD1 or TRBD2 (6 bases each). The CDR3 covers 15 residues. Trimming left V 0 bases short and J 5 bases short, with 13 bases between. From germline, CDR1 is SGHAT and CDR2 FQNNGV. In DNA form, the CDR3 reads TGTGCCAGCAGCTTAGATCCGGGGGCGGGTGAGACCCAGTACTTC. Its protein product is CASSLDPGAGETQYF.

J is TRBJ2-5 and V is TRBV29-1; 12 bases agree with TRBD2. The ends lost 3 bases at V and 4 bases at J; junction bases unmatched: 12. There are 17 residues in the CDR3. CDR1 is SQVTM, CDR2 ANQGSEA, per germline. For the CDR3, the DNA is TGCAGCGTTGACCAAGATTACCTAGCGGGGGGGCTAGAGACCCAGTACTTC. This gives the protein CSVDQDYLAGGLETQYF.

The chain carries TRBV4-3 and TRBJ2-7; 7 bases map to TRBD2. CDR3 size: 15 residues. The germline CDR1 and CDR2 sequences are LGHNA and YSLEER. V gave up 4 bases and J gave up 0 bases; unmatched junction bases: 6. In nucleotides, the CDR3 is TGCGCCAGCAGCCCAAAATCTAGCGGCTCCTACGAGCAGTACTTC. This translates into CASSPKSSGSYEQYF.

This clonotype has ten or more counts. This chain links TRBV5-1 with TRBJ2-7; 10 nucleotides line up with TRBD2. CDR3 length equals 16 residues. V gave up 4 bases and J gave up 5 bases; unmatched junction bases: 12. Germline V lookup: CDR1 SGHRS, CDR2 YFSETQ. CDR3 DNA sequence: TGCGCCAGCAGCCCAGCCTGGGCTAGCGGGAGACACGAGCAGTACTTC. Its translation: CASSPAWASGRHEQYF.

This clonotype occurred many times. The chain couples TRBV24-1 to TRBJ2-5; D unclear. The CDR3 length is 16 residues. V was cut by 1 base and J by 1 base, with 12 bases left in between. Germline-derived CDR1 and CDR2 are KGHDR and SFDVKD. The CDR3 region has the DNA TGTGCCACCAGTGATTTTCCTCGGAACCCCCAAGAGACCCAGTACTTC. Translation: CATSDFPRNPQETQYF.

The sample holds many counts of this clonotype. The rearrangement joins TRBV9 to TRBJ1-5; D is undetermined. Per germline, CDR1 SGDLS and CDR2 YYNGEE. This CDR3 is 13 amino acids long. Trimming pared 4 bases from V and 3 bases from J, leaving 8 bases between. The CDR3 spells CASSTMTNQPQHF. CDR3 in DNA: TGTGCCAGCAGCACAATGACCAATCAGCCCCAGCATTTT.

This clonotype was picked up many times. The CDR3 sequence is CASSDRGYTGELFF. CDR3 sequence (DNA): TGTGCCAGCAGTGATCGTGGTTACACCGGGGAGCTGTTTTTT. V gene TRBV25-1 combines with J gene TRBJ2-2, with D unresolved. Trimming stripped 3 bases from V and 3 bases from J, with 8 bases between. The CDR3 sequence is 14 residues long. Germline assignment: CDR1 MGHDK and CDR2 SYGVNS. Full variable domain (outside the CDR3, taken from reference TRBV25-1 and TRBJ2-2): EADIYQTPRYLVIGTGKKITLECSQTMGHDKMYWYQQDPGMELHLIHYSYGVNSTEKGDLSSESTVSRIRTEHFPLTLESARPSHTSQYLCASSDRGYTGELFFGEGSRLTVL.

This clonotype was picked up many times. The V call is TRBV6-5, the J call TRBJ1-1, with TRBD1 as a possible D gene (5 bases). Germline CDR1 is MNHEY and CDR2 is SVGAGI. The CDR3 length is 11 residues. The CDR3 spells CQGDMNTEAFF. The CDR3 DNA sequence: TGTCAGGGTGACATGAACACTGAAGCTTTCTTT.

V gene TRBV25-1 combines with J gene TRBJ2-6; D tentatively reads TRBD1 or TRBD2 (5 bases each). Germline V CDR1 and CDR2: MGHDK, SYGVNS. With 8 bases removed from V and 4 bases from J, the gap between germline ends came to 15 bases. CDR3 length: 15 amino acids. CDR3 in amino acids: CASVPSGAGANVLTF. The DNA of the CDR3 is TGTGCCAGCGTCCCCTCCGGGGCCGGGGCCAACGTCCTGACTTTC.

This chain connects TRBV29-1 to TRBJ2-5; D remains ambiguous. Germline CDR1 reads SQVTM; CDR2 reads ANQGSEA. V lost 5 bases, J lost 2 bases, and 9 bases lay in between. This CDR3 spans 12 amino acids. This CDR3 is CSVQDGQETQYF. CDR3 sequence (DNA): TGCAGCGTTCAGGACGGGCAAGAGACCCAGTACTTC.

Here the CDR3 DNA reads TGTGCCAGCAGTTTCACGGGACAGGGACAAACCTACGAGCAGTACTTC. Its translation: CASSFTGQGQTYEQYF. The J gene is TRBJ2-7, the V gene TRBV12-3 or TRBV12-4; 9 nucleotides agree with TRBD1. The CDR3 covers 16 residues. J lost 2 bases, V lost 3 bases, and 8 bases had no gene match.

The chain uses TRBV20-1 and TRBJ1-2; tentatively, D is TRBD1 (5 bases). The CDR3 is 13 amino acids. Germline V CDR1 and CDR2: DFQATT, SNEGSKA (reference sequence). Trimming took 4 bases from V and 4 from J, leaving 13 bases between them. This CDR3 reads CSATKDGAYGYTF. CDR3 bases: TGCAGTGCTACGAAGGACGGGGCCTATGGCTACACCTTC.